The T cell receptor beta chain described here comes from a study of monozygotic twins with inflammatory bowel disease. General study results and limits: Backing was not found for a single strong signal or clonotype associated with IBD. Reduced clonotype sharing with other individuals was observed in IBD patients relative to healthy twins, especially with disease activity.

Every sample had its cDNA made across eight separate reactions. Each CDR3 protein gets one entry in TCRdb, which reprocessed the 5' RACE reads and gives no DNA. The sample shows approximately 140,000 distinct CDR3 sequences, and roughly 2.5% sits with its ten largest clones. The CDR3 spans 14 residues. Per germline, CDR1 MGHRA and CDR2 YSYEKL. A remark on this clonotype: The antigen remains unidentified.

The TCR was taken from a human donor with ulcerative colitis or Crohn's disease, or a healthy co-twin of an affected twin (not recorded which). V is TRBV4-1 and J is TRBJ1-2. Input material: blood. CDR3 protein: CASSPMVFNYGYTF.